This entry lists 30 T cell receptor beta chains sequenced from one sample in a study of shared clonotypes between healthy human individuals. Clones were sequenced by immunoSEQ multiplex PCR, and TCRdb holds only the in-frame ones, with some missing. The profile covers roughly 2.1 million clones, with roughly 91% appearing a single time and around 1.7% taken by the ten largest. Positively selected for CCR7, the CD45RO-negative cells used as naive CD8 cells excluded terminally differentiated effector memory CD45RA+ cells. Sequencing was performed on naive CD8+ T cells from PBMCs. The receptors originated from a man younger than 35 in good health. Some clones in this sample may be carry-over from other donors' samples.

This chain links TRBV27 with TRBJ2-2; tentatively, D is TRBD2 (7 bases). This CDR3 has 16 residues. V lost 6 bases, J lost 4 bases, and 18 bases lay in between. From germline, CDR1 is MNHEY and CDR2 SMNVEV (reference sequence). CDR3 sequence: CASSLSSGGGTGELFF. The CDR3 DNA sequence: TGTGCCAGCAGCCTTTCTAGCGGAGGGGGCACCGGGGAGCTGTTTTTT.

The rearrangement links TRBV27 to TRBJ1-1; 12 bases agree with TRBD1. The trim removed 6 bases at V and 8 bases at J, leaving 10 bases unmatched. The CDR3 totals 15 residues. CDR1 and CDR2 from the germline V gene are MNHEY and SMNVEV (reference sequence). The CDR3 sequence is CASSHRGTGGDEAFF. DNA of the CDR3: TGTGCCAGCAGCCACAGGGGGACAGGGGGCGACGAAGCTTTCTTT.

There are a few counts of this clone. The rearrangement joins TRBV6-4 to TRBJ1-5; D uncertain. The V end was cut by 0 bases, the J end by 5 bases, with 5 bases between. The CDR3 is 13 amino acids. Germline CDR1 reads MRHNA; CDR2 reads SNTAGT. In nucleotides, the CDR3 is TGTGCCAGCAGTGACTCCTCTGATCAGCCCCAGCATTTT. Translating it yields CASSDSSDQPQHF.

This clone showed up just once. Different DNA sequences within this sample yield the same CDR3. The CDR3 loop reads CASSLLGSDEQYF. The CDR3 coding sequence is TGTGCCAGCAGTTTATTGGGGAGCGACGAGCAGTACTTC. The chain links TRBV27 to TRBJ2-7; weak D call: TRBD2 (5 bases). This CDR3 region has 13 residues. Trimming took off 1 base at V and 5 bases at J, with 9 bases between the two ends. Germline V lookup: CDR1 MNHEY, CDR2 SMNVEV (reference sequence).

This chain connects TRBV5-5 to TRBJ2-7, with D possibly TRBD2 on 6 matching bases. V dropped 3 bases and J dropped 4 bases, with 14 bases sitting between them. Germline V gives CDR1 SGHKS, CDR2 YYEKEE (reference sequence). The CDR3 totals 14 residues. The DNA for the CDR3 is TGTGCCAGCAGCTGGAGGGATGTCCGATACGAGCAGTACTTC. This encodes CASSWRDVRYEQYF.

The table lists this clone with a count of one. This same CDR3 is encoded by further DNA sequences in the sample. This chain's CDR3 is CASSPRGPGELFF. The CDR3 DNA sequence: TGTGCCAGCAGTCCCAGGGGCCCCGGGGAGCTGTTTTTT. V is TRBV6-5 and J is TRBJ2-2, with a weak D call TRBD1 (6 bases). The germline CDR1 and CDR2 sequences are MNHEY and SVGAGI. Trimming took 5 bases from V and 6 from J, leaving 10 bases between them. This CDR3 is built from 13 residues.

The rearrangement uses TRBV27 and TRBJ2-1, with D unclear. Looked up from germline, CDR1 is MNHEY and CDR2 is SMNVEV (reference sequence). The V gene lost 6 bases and the J gene lost 2 bases, with 11 bases spanning the gap. The CDR3 has 14 residues. CDR3 sequence reads: CASRASSPYNEQFF. The CDR3 DNA is TGTGCCAGCAGGGCGAGCAGCCCCTACAATGAGCAGTTCTTC.

The chain couples TRBV27 to TRBJ2-7, with 9 bases fitting TRBD1. With 6 bases clipped from V and 8 bases from J, the junction kept 11 bases outside the gene matches. The CDR3 contains 14 residues. Germline V gene lookup returns CDR1 MNHEY and CDR2 SMNVEV (reference sequence). The CDR3 loop is CASRPTGGTPQQYF. The CDR3 DNA reads TGTGCCAGCAGACCAACAGGGGGCACCCCGCAGCAGTACTTC.

The chain is built from TRBV11-2 and TRBJ2-7; 7 nucleotides match TRBD1. This CDR3 comprises 15 residues. V lost 4 bases to trimming and J lost 0 bases; unmatched junction nucleotides: 6. CDR1 is SGHAT and CDR2 is FQNNGV in the germline V gene. The CDR3 loop is CASSSGQMSSYEQYF. CDR3 coding DNA: TGTGCCAGCAGCTCGGGACAGATGAGCTCCTACGAGCAGTACTTC.

The chain combines TRBV6-1 with TRBJ1-4; D possibly corresponds to TRBD1 (5 bases). Trimming cost V 2 bases and J 3 bases, with 10 bases left between them. The CDR3 is 15 amino acids. Germline V lookup: CDR1 MNHNS, CDR2 SASEGT. This CDR3 is CASSEWRGSNEKLFF. The CDR3 DNA reads TGTGCCAGCAGTGAATGGCGGGGGTCTAATGAAAAACTGTTTTTT.

The genes are TRBV28 and TRBJ1-3; no clear D. This CDR3 spans 14 amino acids. Germline values: CDR1 MDHEN, CDR2 SYDVKM. V gave up 6 bases and J gave up 0 bases, with 9 bases separating them. The CDR3 DNA follows: TGTGCCAGCAGACGCCGGTACTCTGGAAACACCATATATTTT. Protein product: CASRRRYSGNTIYF.

The CDR3: CASSQRRRAPEAFF. CDR3 coding DNA: TGTGCCAGCAGCCAACGAAGGAGGGCCCCTGAAGCTTTCTTT. The J gene is TRBJ1-1, the V gene TRBV14; D gene ambiguous. This CDR3 has 14 residues. Germline CDR1 reads SGHDN; CDR2 reads FVKESK. Trimming pared 2 bases from V and 6 bases from J, leaving 13 bases between.

This clone appeared a single time. The gene calls are TRBV4-1 and TRBJ2-1, with 9 bases lining up with TRBD2. The CDR3 totals 17 residues. Per the germline V gene, CDR1 is MGHRA and CDR2 is YSYEKL. J gave up 1 base and V 1 base, and 5 bases lay outside the gene matches. For the CDR3, the DNA is TGCGCCAGCAGCCAAGTGGGACTAGCTCCTTCCTACAATGAGCAGTTCTTC. It specifies CASSQVGLAPSYNEQFF.

V gene TRBV11-2 combines with J gene TRBJ2-1, with TRBD2 matching over 7 bases. The J segment lost 6 bases and the V segment lost 5 bases, leaving 10 bases of the junction unmatched. CDR3 length: 15 amino acids. Germline-derived CDR1 and CDR2 are SGHAT and FQNNGV. CDR3 in amino acids: CASSVGLAAFNEQFF. Written as DNA, the CDR3 is TGTGCCAGCAGCGTTGGCCTAGCGGCGTTCAATGAGCAGTTCTTC.

The chain is built from TRBV10-1 and TRBJ2-4, with a weak D call TRBD1 (6 bases). This CDR3 has 17 residues. Germline loops: CDR1 WNHNN, CDR2 SYGVQD (reference sequence). V shed 0 bases and J shed 0 bases, with 12 bases lying between them. The CDR3 protein is CASSESRQGLAKNIQYF. DNA of the CDR3: TGCGCCAGCAGTGAGTCCCGGCAGGGGCTAGCCAAAAACATTCAGTACTTC.

The chain employs TRBV30 and TRBJ2-1, with TRBD2 matching 10 bases. CDR1 is GTSNPN and CDR2 is SVGIG in the germline V gene (reference sequence). This CDR3 is 17 amino acids long. J was trimmed by 7 bases and V by 0 bases; bases with no gene match: 12. CDR3 coding DNA: TGTGCCTGGAGTGTCCCCCTTGGTAGCGGGAGGTTTAATGAGCAGTTCTTC. This translates into CAWSVPLGSGRFNEQFF.

The V gene is TRBV18, the J gene TRBJ1-3; 10 bases map to TRBD1. CDR3 length: 18 residues. The V gene's germline CDR1 is KGHSH and CDR2 LQKENI. The ends lost 6 bases at V and 0 bases at J; junction bases unmatched: 11. CDR3 residues: CASSQGTGASISGNTIYF. The CDR3 DNA follows: TGTGCCAGCTCCCAAGGGACAGGGGCGTCTATCTCTGGAAACACCATATATTTT.

The chain employs TRBV7-2 and TRBJ2-7; 11 nucleotides align to TRBD2. The CDR3 sequence is 16 residues long. Germline CDR1 is SGHTA and CDR2 is FQGNSA. The junction had 8 bases not matched to a gene; V was cut back by 3 bases and J by 4 bases. The CDR3 DNA reads TGTGCCAGCAGCTTGGGACTAGCGGAGGAGGTATACGAGCAGTACTTC. Translated, it gives CASSLGLAEEVYEQYF.

This clone has just one count. Other DNA variants within this sample encode the same CDR3. The rearrangement links TRBV28 to TRBJ2-7; D could derive from TRBD1 or TRBD2 (5 bases each). Looked up from germline, CDR1 is MDHEN and CDR2 is SYDVKM. V was clipped by 6 bases and J by 2 bases, with 14 bases between them. There are 14 residues in the CDR3. Here the CDR3 reads CASSSRDRAYEQYF. The CDR3 DNA reads as TGTGCCAGCAGCTCCCGGGACCGAGCCTACGAGCAGTACTTC.

A few counts support this clone. The chain employs TRBV29-1 and TRBJ2-1, with D possibly matching TRBD1 (6 bases). Germline CDR1 is SQVTM and CDR2 is ANQGSEA. Trimming removed 4 bases from V and 8 bases from J, with 12 bases in between. The CDR3 sequence is 12 residues long. CDR3: CSVVYGGYEQFF. The CDR3 DNA reads TGCAGCGTTGTTTATGGGGGCTATGAGCAGTTCTTC.

The rearrangement links TRBV11-2 to TRBJ2-1; 15 bases are shared with TRBD2. The V segment lost 5 bases and the J segment 8 bases; nucleotides outside the gene matches: 7. Germline assignment: CDR1 SGHAT and CDR2 FQNNGV. The CDR3 is made up of 16 amino acids. For the CDR3, the DNA is TGTGCCAGCAGCCCCGGGACTAGCGGGAGGCCCTATGAGCAGTTCTTC. Residues: CASSPGTSGRPYEQFF.

The genes are TRBV15 and TRBJ1-1, with D perhaps TRBD1 (5 bases). This CDR3 region has 17 residues. Germline V lookup: CDR1 LNHNV, CDR2 YYDKDF (reference sequence). Between the trimmed V and J ends, which lost 3 bases and 1 base, there was a span of 18 bases. The CDR3 bases are TGTGCCACCAGCAGGTCCCAGGGTCGCGGAAGGAACACTGAAGCTTTCTTT. Its protein is CATSRSQGRGRNTEAFF.

The V and J genes are TRBV4-2 and TRBJ2-2; 8 bases are a match to TRBD2. The CDR3 contains 18 residues. The ends lost 0 bases at V and 3 bases at J; junction bases unmatched: 9. Germline assignment: CDR1 LGHNA and CDR2 YNFKEQ. CDR3 sequence: CASSQEGATSVDTGELFF. Written as DNA, the CDR3 is TGTGCCAGCAGCCAAGAAGGGGCGACTAGCGTCGACACCGGGGAGCTGTTTTTT.

This chain joins TRBV19 and TRBJ2-2; D not certain. The CDR3 sequence is 12 residues long. V lost 5 bases to trimming and J lost 9 bases, with 10 bases between them. Germline V lookup: CDR1 LNHDA, CDR2 SQIVND (reference sequence). The CDR3 loop reads CASSVGVRELFF. DNA for the CDR3: TGTGCCAGTAGTGTAGGTGTCAGGGAGCTGTTTTTT.

This clone was picked up one time. The chain carries TRBV5-1 and TRBJ2-3, with TRBD2 identical over 13 bases. The ends lost 4 bases at V and 4 bases at J; junction bases unmatched: 9. CDR3 size: 17 residues. Germline CDR1 is SGHRS and CDR2 is YFSETQ. CDR3 sequence (DNA): TGCGCCAGCAGCGATGAACAGGGACTAGCGGGACCAGATACGCAGTATTTT. As protein: CASSDEQGLAGPDTQYF.

The rearrangement links TRBV7-6 to TRBJ2-1, with 9 positions matching TRBD2. Per germline, CDR1 SGHVS and CDR2 FNYEAQ. The CDR3 consists of 15 residues. Trimming cost V 1 base and J 9 bases; bases outside gene matches: 7. The chain's CDR3 is CASSLEGREGREQFF. DNA of the CDR3: TGTGCCAGCAGCTTAGAAGGGCGGGAGGGCCGTGAGCAGTTCTTC.

This clone came up once. This chain joins TRBV27 and TRBJ2-7; tentative D call: TRBD2 (6 bases). This CDR3 comprises 16 residues. Germline V CDR1 and CDR2: MNHEY, SMNVEV (reference sequence). Trimming took 0 bases from V and 0 from J, leaving 12 bases between them. CDR3 loop: CASSLSGLASSYEQYF. The CDR3, as DNA: TGTGCCAGCAGTTTATCGGGACTCGCCAGCTCCTACGAGCAGTACTTC.

The chain employs TRBV7-6 and TRBJ2-1; the match to TRBD2 covers 10 bases. V shed 3 bases, J shed 4 bases, and the junction held 3 bases outside the gene matches. There are 15 residues in the CDR3. Germline V lookup: CDR1 SGHVS, CDR2 FNYEAQ. The CDR3 region has the DNA TGTGCCAGCAGCTTGCTAGCGGGAGAGTACAATGAGCAGTTCTTC. It encodes CASSLLAGEYNEQFF.

In DNA, the CDR3 is TGTGCCAGCAGCCCCGTAAGGGGGATCGCCGGGGAGCTGTTTTTT. Residues: CASSPVRGIAGELFF. The chain joins TRBV9 to TRBJ2-2; D is perhaps TRBD1 (6 bases). Trimming cost V 4 bases and J 6 bases, with 16 bases left between them. In germline, CDR1 is SGDLS, CDR2 YYNGEE. CDR3 length equals 15 residues. The whole variable domain, remainder taken from reference TRBV9 and TRBJ2-2, is DSGVTQTPKHLITATGQRVTLRCSPRSGDLSVYWYQQSLDQGLQFLIQYYNGEERAKGNILERFSAQQFPDLHSELNLSSLELGDSALYFCASSPVRGIAGELFFGEGSRLTVL.

This clone was picked up one time. The genes are TRBV11-3 and TRBJ2-1, with 7 bases fitting TRBD2. Unmatched junction bases numbered 11, after V lost 3 bases and J lost 9 bases. CDR3 length: 15 amino acids. The germline gives CDR1 SGHNT, CDR2 YENEEA. The CDR3 DNA reads TGTGCCAGCAGCTTGGCGGGAGAGCACGGGGCTGAGCAGTTCTTC. Its translation: CASSLAGEHGAEQFF.